The 20 T cell receptor beta chains reported below all come from one sample, sequenced in a study of shared clonotypes between healthy human individuals. Libraries were prepared by immunoSEQ multiplex PCR; TCRdb keeps only in-frame clonotypes and omits some of them. The profile shows over 850,000 clones, 75% to 80% of them singletons. Sequenced sample: memory CD4+ T cells from PBMCs. Regarding subset: CD45RA-negative fraction. These receptors were taken from a man between 18 and 29 years old in good health. Some clones in this sample may be carry-over from other donors' samples.

The chain recombines TRBV25-1 with TRBJ2-7; either TRBD1 or TRBD2 may fit D (5 bases each). The CDR3 covers 16 residues. The germline V gene has CDR1 MGHDK and CDR2 SYGVNS. V was shortened by 5 bases and J by 6 bases, with 23 bases between the two germline ends. The CDR3 loop is CASSRAWGKYVGEQYF. The CDR3 DNA reads TGTGCCAGCAGTAGAGCGTGGGGGAAGTATGTGGGCGAGCAGTACTTC.

This rearrangement joins TRBV7-9 to TRBJ2-7, with D perhaps being TRBD1 or TRBD2 (7 bases each). Trimming left V 5 bases short and J 3 bases short, with 14 bases between. Germline V CDR1 and CDR2: SEHNR, FQNEAQ (reference sequence). The CDR3 is made up of 14 amino acids. CDR3 nucleotides: TGTGCCAGCAGCCCAGGGGGGGCAGTCTACGAGCAGTACTTC. As protein: CASSPGGAVYEQYF.

The chain employs TRBV9 and TRBJ1-2, with D maybe TRBD1 (5 bases). The V end was cut by 0 bases, the J end by 4 bases, with 10 bases between. The germline gives CDR1 SGDLS, CDR2 YYNGEE. The CDR3 is made up of 14 amino acids. DNA of the CDR3: TGTGCCAGCAGCGTAGGGTGGGGGACCTATGGCTACACCTTC. This sequence encodes CASSVGWGTYGYTF. Supplemented by reference TRBV9 and TRBJ1-2, the full variable domain reads DSGVTQTPKHLITATGQRVTLRCSPRSGDLSVYWYQQSLDQGLQFLIQYYNGEERAKGNILERFSAQQFPDLHSELNLSSLELGDSALYFCASSVGWGTYGYTFGSGTRLTVV.

The J gene is TRBJ2-2, the V gene TRBV6-1; 8 positions match TRBD1. Trimming at V came to 3 bases and at J to 2 bases, leaving 14 bases not matched to a gene. CDR3 length equals 19 residues. Germline V gene lookup returns CDR1 MNHNS and CDR2 SASEGT. Written as DNA, the CDR3 is TGTGCCAGCAGTGATTACGGTCGACGGACAGGGAGAAACACCGGGGAGCTGTTTTTT. Its translation is CASSDYGRRTGRNTGELFF.

The chain has TRBV29-1 and TRBJ1-1, with D possibly matching TRBD1 (5 bases). Germline CDR1 is SQVTM and CDR2 is ANQGSEA. The CDR3 is made up of 15 amino acids. V lost 5 bases to trimming and J lost 4 bases, with 20 bases between them. CDR3 sequence (DNA): TGCAGCGTTAAAGCGGCCCGGAGAAGGGGCACTGAAGCTTTCTTT. Translating it yields CSVKAARRRGTEAFF.

This chain links TRBV7-3 with TRBJ2-2; D tentatively fits TRBD1 or TRBD2 (7 bases each). Germline CDR1 SGHTA, CDR2 FQGTGA. The length of the CDR3 is 15 residues. The ends were cut back, 4 bases at V and 6 bases at J, with 15 bases in the middle. The CDR3, as DNA: TGTGCCAGCAGCTCCCGGCAGGGGGGGGCCGGGGAGCTGTTTTTT. It encodes CASSSRQGGAGELFF.

The chain combines TRBV15 with TRBJ1-4; D call uncertain. V dropped 3 bases and J dropped 8 bases, with 19 bases sitting between them. The CDR3 runs 16 residues. CDR1 is LNHNV and CDR2 is YYDKDF in the germline V gene (reference sequence). The CDR3 region is CATSSFNPSPHEKLFF. As DNA, the CDR3 is TGTGCCACCAGCAGCTTCAACCCTTCGCCCCACGAAAAACTGTTTTTT. Complete variable domain (other parts from reference TRBV15 and TRBJ1-4): DAMVIQNPRYQVTQFGKPVTLSCSQTLNHNVMYWYQQKSSQAPKLLFHYYDKDFNNEADTPDNFQSRRPNTSFCFLDIRSPGLGDTAMYLCATSSFNPSPHEKLFFGSGTQLSVL.

This clone was found once. One base away lies a much larger clone, so this may be a sequencing read error. The chain recombines TRBV7-2 with TRBJ2-1; D might be TRBD1 (6 bases). V was shortened by 2 bases and J by 7 bases, with 6 bases between the two germline ends. Per the germline V gene, CDR1 is SGHTA and CDR2 is FQGNSA. This CDR3 has 12 residues. The CDR3 nucleotides are TGTGCCAGCAGCTTACAGGGGAATGAGCAGTTCTTC. It encodes CASSLQGNEQFF. Combining the CDR3 with reference TRBV7-2 and TRBJ2-1 gives the whole variable domain GAGVSQSPSNKVTEKGKDVELRCDPISGHTALYWYRQSLGQGLEFLIYFQGNSAPDKSGLPSDRFSAERTGGSVSTLTIQRTQQEDSAVYLCASSLQGNEQFFGPGTRLTVL.

This clone was seen a single time. The chain links TRBV7-9 to TRBJ1-2; D is ambiguous. The CDR3 is 13 amino acids. Germline V gene data show CDR1 as SEHNR and CDR2 as FQNEAQ (reference sequence). The V gene lost 0 bases and the J gene lost 4 bases, with 6 bases spanning the gap. Here the CDR3 DNA reads TGTGCCAGCAGCTTAGCGCATCGCTATGGCTACACCTTC. Residues: CASSLAHRYGYTF.

With regard to this clone: An end of the junction differs from the germline gene, which may be a read error. V and J are TRBV15 and TRBJ1-3; no definite D call. Germline V gene lookup returns CDR1 LNHNV and CDR2 YYDKDF (reference sequence). The CDR3 covers 12 residues. The CDR3 DNA reads TGTGCCACCAGCAGAGATTCGGCAGGCTGGGATTTT. It is translated as CATSRDSAGWDF. Full variable domain (remainder filled in from reference TRBV15 and TRBJ1-3): DAMVIQNPRYQVTQFGKPVTLSCSQTLNHNVMYWYQQKSSQAPKLLFHYYDKDFNNEADTPDNFQSRRPNTSFCFLDIRSPGLGDTAMYLCATSRDSAGWDFGEGSWLTVV.

This clone was seen at least ten times. The rearrangement uses TRBV15 and TRBJ1-2; a weak D match, TRBD1 (5 bases). Trimming removed 4 bases from V and 8 bases from J, with 14 bases in between. CDR1 and CDR2 (germline): LNHNV, YYDKDF (reference sequence). This CDR3 is 13 amino acids long. As DNA, the CDR3 is TGTGCCACCAGCACGGGGGATCGGAGCGGCTACACCTTC. Its protein is CATSTGDRSGYTF.

This clone showed up just a few times. Other DNA sequences of this sample code for an identical CDR3. V gene TRBV28 combines with J gene TRBJ1-1; TRBD1 is a possible D gene (5 bases). V gave up 6 bases and J gave up 8 bases, with 13 bases separating them. There are 12 residues in the CDR3. The germline V gene has CDR1 MDHEN and CDR2 SYDVKM. CDR3 residues: CASRTENIEAFF. CDR3 in DNA: TGTGCCAGCAGGACAGAGAATATAGAAGCTTTCTTT.

The CDR3 loop reads CASEGQGYEQYF. The CDR3 bases are TGTGCCAGCGAGGGACAGGGCTACGAGCAGTACTTC. V gene TRBV6-1 combines with J gene TRBJ2-7; 9 nucleotides line up with TRBD1. Unmatched junction bases numbered 2, after V lost 8 bases and J lost 3 bases. The germline CDR1 and CDR2 sequences are MNHNS and SASEGT. CDR3 length: 12 amino acids.

The chain is built from TRBV5-8 and TRBJ2-7; TRBD1 agrees at 7 bases. The length of the CDR3 is 15 residues. Per germline, CDR1 SGHTS and CDR2 YDEGEE. The V gene end was trimmed by 4 bases and the J gene end by 4 bases; junction bases not matched to a gene: 11. As DNA, the CDR3 is TGTGCCAGCAGCACGACCGGGACAGAGACTTACGAGCAGTACTTC. Translation gives CASSTTGTETYEQYF.

The V gene is TRBV30, the J gene TRBJ2-2; weak D call: TRBD1 (6 bases). Germline loops: CDR1 GTSNPN, CDR2 SVGIG (reference sequence). This CDR3 is 14 amino acids long. V was pared by 4 bases and J by 0 bases, with 9 bases between. This CDR3 is CAWNTGPNTGELFF. As DNA, the CDR3 is TGTGCCTGGAATACAGGGCCGAACACCGGGGAGCTGTTTTTT.

This sequence joins TRBV7-9 and TRBJ1-1; D is possibly TRBD1 (6 bases). The CDR3 has 14 residues. The germline V and J ends were trimmed by 3 bases and 7 bases, with 15 bases remaining between them. The germline V gene has CDR1 SEHNR and CDR2 FQNEAQ (reference sequence). The CDR3 DNA reads TGTGCCAGCAGCTTTCTACAGGGAAGAGATGAAGCTTTCTTT. Protein sequence: CASSFLQGRDEAFF.

The rearrangement uses TRBV28 and TRBJ2-5; 8 bases align to TRBD1. This CDR3 is built from 17 residues. CDR1 is MDHEN, CDR2 SYDVKM, per germline. J gave up 2 bases and V 7 bases, and 15 bases lay outside the gene matches. The CDR3 protein is CASTSITGGWGQETQYF. The CDR3 DNA sequence: TGTGCCAGCACTTCCATCACAGGGGGATGGGGGCAAGAGACCCAGTACTTC.

Comments on this clone: Other nucleotide sequences in the sample specify the same CDR3. The chain combines TRBV7-2 with TRBJ2-3; D unclear. The germline V gene encodes CDR1 SGHTA and CDR2 FQGNSA. The CDR3 loop spans 12 amino acids. V lost 6 bases, J lost 0 bases, and 4 bases lay in between. DNA for the CDR3: TGTGCCAGCAGGCAAAGCACAGATACGCAGTATTTT. Translation gives CASRQSTDTQYF.

The rearrangement joins TRBV27 to TRBJ1-5; a weak D match, TRBD1 (5 bases). The V gene's germline CDR1 is MNHEY and CDR2 SMNVEV (reference sequence). Trimming took 3 bases from V and 8 from J, leaving 17 bases between them. This CDR3 comprises 15 residues. The CDR3 is CASSFAGTLLEPQHF. In DNA form, the CDR3 reads TGTGCCAGCAGTTTCGCCGGGACCTTGCTTGAGCCCCAGCATTTT.

This rearrangement joins TRBV7-2 to TRBJ1-3; maybe TRBD1 (5 bases). CDR1 SGHTA and CDR2 FQGNSA come from the germline V gene. Trimming stripped 2 bases from V and 0 bases from J, with 8 bases between. The CDR3 loop spans 15 amino acids. CDR3 region: CASSLQGNSGNTIYF. The CDR3 DNA reads as TGTGCCAGCAGCTTACAGGGTAACTCTGGAAACACCATATATTTT.